The clone carrying this T cell receptor (beta chain) was detected only once. Adults between about 18 and 89 years of age took part from 24 US areas. Participants were placed into cohorts based on the clinical history they reported. The CDR3 is 17 residues long. The germline V gene has CDR1 MNHEY and CDR2 SVGEGT. The trim removed 3 bases at V and 0 bases at J, leaving 5 bases unmatched. The data were obtained in a study of blood T cell repertoires in COVID-19. The wider study: COVID-19 samples collected from the United States, Italy and Spain covered acute and convalescent phases. PBMCs, B-cell-depleted T cells, or T cells were the source of the cDNA or gDNA that made up the material.

Measured with immunoSEQ multiplex PCR; TCRdb has only the in-frame clones, and not every one. The sample has about 180,000 clones, approximately 82% seen once; the top ten hold around 15%. V gene TRBV6-2 or TRBV6-3 combines with J gene TRBJ1-5; 10 bases align to TRBD1. Input material: PBMCs or T cells enriched from blood (not recorded which). The sequence was collected from a man aged 50 or older who had recovered from COVID-19. This chain's CDR3 is CASSYADRGNSNQPQHF. The CDR3, as DNA: TGTGCCAGCAGTTATGCGGACAGGGGGAATAGCAATCAGCCCCAGCATTTT.